A selection of T cell receptor beta chains follows, all from one sample in a study of cytomegalovirus exposure and HLA in healthy donors. The data were produced by immunoSEQ multiplex PCR, yet TCRdb's version contains in-frame clones alone and is incomplete. The table has 95,000 to 100,000 clones, 76% seen once. The sequenced sample was PBMCs. The receptors here all came from a middle-aged man in good health and CMV-seronegative. The CDR3 runs from the conserved cysteine through the conserved F or W.

V	CDR3
TRBV6-1	CASRKRQGSGETQYF
TRBV6-5	CASSYGGGNTEAFF
TRBV19	CASSIQKSGNTIYF
TRBV6-5	CASTGQGGGYTF
TRBV7-2	CASSPGGDSLLVW
TRBV7-8	CASSSPLGGLKYSGNTIYF
TRBV5-1	CASSLIGQGNTGELFF
TRBV12-5	CASGLGSVFALETQYF
TRBV11-2	CASSSPTGDEQFF
TRBV7-6	CASSFTGGSPRGTQYF
TRBV7-8	CASSLSGDSIAKNIQYF
TRBV7-9	CASSPQGAGNSPLHF